This T cell receptor beta chain was retrieved from a study of Graves' ophthalmopathy and Graves' hyperthyroidism. General observations from the study: The model forecast ophthalmopathy progression, reaching roughly 64% sensitivity and around 72% specificity. Detected in blood as well were most expanded thyroid clonotypes with frequency above 0.001.

On this clonotype itself: The antigen remains unidentified.

The sequenced template was RNA, covering the TCR beta CDR3 region. First-round RT-PCR used HTBI primers; second-round multiplex PCR followed. MiXCR, run by TCRdb on the multiplex PCR reads, gives a single entry per CDR3 protein. The sample yields approximately 700,000 distinct CDR3 sequences, around 40% seen once. None of the included patients had other autoimmune diseases, uncontrolled infections, pregnancy or lactation, as these led to exclusion. PBMCs originated in roughly 11 ml of fresh peripheral blood. CDR3 size: 17 residues. V was shortened by 10 bases and J by 0 bases, with 19 bases between the two germline ends. The germline V gene has CDR1 ENHRY and CDR2 SYGVKD.

The sample comprised peripheral blood. This TCR came from an adult man with Graves' ophthalmopathy. The chain links TRBV10-3 to TRBJ2-6; D not certain. CDR3 DNA: TGTGCCACGCTTTACTTACGGGTAACCTCTGGGGCCAACGTCCTGACTTTC. Its protein product is CATLYLRVTSGANVLTF.